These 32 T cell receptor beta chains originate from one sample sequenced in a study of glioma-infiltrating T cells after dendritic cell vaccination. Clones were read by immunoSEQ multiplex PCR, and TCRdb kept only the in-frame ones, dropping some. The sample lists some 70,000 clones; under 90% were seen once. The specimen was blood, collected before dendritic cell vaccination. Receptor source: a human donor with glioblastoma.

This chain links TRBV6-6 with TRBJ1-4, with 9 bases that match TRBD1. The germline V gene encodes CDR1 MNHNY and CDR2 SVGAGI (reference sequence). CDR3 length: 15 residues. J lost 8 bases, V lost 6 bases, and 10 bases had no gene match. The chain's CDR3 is CASRGSQGAGEKLFF. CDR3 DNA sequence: TGTGCCAGCAGGGGATCACAGGGGGCAGGCGAAAAACTGTTTTTT.

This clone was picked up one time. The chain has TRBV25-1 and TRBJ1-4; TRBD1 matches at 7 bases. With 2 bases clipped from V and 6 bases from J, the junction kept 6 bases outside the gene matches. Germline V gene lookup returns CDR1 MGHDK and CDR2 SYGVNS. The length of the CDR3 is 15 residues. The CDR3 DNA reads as TGTGCCAGCAGTGAAAGGGGGACAGCCTATGAAAAACTGTTTTTT. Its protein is CASSERGTAYEKLFF.

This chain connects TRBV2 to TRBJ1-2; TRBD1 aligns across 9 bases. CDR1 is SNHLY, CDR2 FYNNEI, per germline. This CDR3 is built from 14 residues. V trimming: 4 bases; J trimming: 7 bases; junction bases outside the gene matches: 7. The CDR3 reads CASSVRTGESGYTF. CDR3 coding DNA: TGTGCCAGCAGTGTTCGGACAGGGGAATCTGGCTACACCTTC. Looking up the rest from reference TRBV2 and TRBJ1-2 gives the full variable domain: EPEVTQTPSHQVTQMGQEVILRCVPISNHLYFYWYRQILGQKVEFLVSFYNNEISEKSEIFDDQFSVERPDGSNFTLKIRSTKLEDSAMYFCASSVRTGESGYTFGSGTRLTVV.

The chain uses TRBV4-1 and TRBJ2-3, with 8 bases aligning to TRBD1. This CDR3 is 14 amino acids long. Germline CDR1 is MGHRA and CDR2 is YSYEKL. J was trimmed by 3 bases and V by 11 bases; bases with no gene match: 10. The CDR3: CAVLTDRETDTQYF. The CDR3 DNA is TGCGCCGTTCTGACGGACAGGGAAACAGATACGCAGTATTTT.

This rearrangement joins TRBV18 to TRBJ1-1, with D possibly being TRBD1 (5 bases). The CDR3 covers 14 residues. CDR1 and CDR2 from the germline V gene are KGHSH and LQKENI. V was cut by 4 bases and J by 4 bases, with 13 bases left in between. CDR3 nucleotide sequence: TGTGCCAGCTCACTTTCGACAGATATCACTGAAGCTTTCTTT. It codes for CASSLSTDITEAFF. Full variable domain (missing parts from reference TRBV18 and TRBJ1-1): NAGVMQNPRHLVRRRGQEARLRCSPMKGHSHVYWYRQLPEEGLKFMVYLQKENIIDESGMPKERFSAEFPKEGPSILRIQQVVRGDSAAYFCASSLSTDITEAFFGQGTRLTVV.

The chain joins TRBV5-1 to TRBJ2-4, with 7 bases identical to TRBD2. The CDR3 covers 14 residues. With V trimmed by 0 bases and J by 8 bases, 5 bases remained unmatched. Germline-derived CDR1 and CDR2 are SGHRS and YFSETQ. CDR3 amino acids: CASSLAEGGDIQYF. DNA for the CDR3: TGCGCCAGCAGCTTGGCCGAGGGAGGGGACATTCAGTACTTC. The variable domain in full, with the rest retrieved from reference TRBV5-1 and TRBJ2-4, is KAGVTQTPRYLIKTRGQQVTLSCSPISGHRSVSWYQQTPGQGLQFLFEYFSETQRNKGNFPGRFSGRQFSNSRSEMNVSTLELGDSALYLCASSLAEGGDIQYFGAGTRLSVL.

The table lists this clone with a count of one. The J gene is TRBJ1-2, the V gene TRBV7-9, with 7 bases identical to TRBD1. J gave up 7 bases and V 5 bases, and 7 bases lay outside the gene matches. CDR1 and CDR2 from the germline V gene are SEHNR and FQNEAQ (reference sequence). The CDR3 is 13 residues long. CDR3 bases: TGTGCCAGCAGCCATCAGGGGGATCTTGGCTACACCTTC. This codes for CASSHQGDLGYTF.

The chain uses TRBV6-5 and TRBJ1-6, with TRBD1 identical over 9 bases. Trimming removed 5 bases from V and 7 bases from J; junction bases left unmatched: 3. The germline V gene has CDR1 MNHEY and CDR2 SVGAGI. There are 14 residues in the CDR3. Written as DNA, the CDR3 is TGTGCCAGCAGTCGGACAGGGGAGAATTCACCCCTCCACTTT. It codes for CASSRTGENSPLHF.

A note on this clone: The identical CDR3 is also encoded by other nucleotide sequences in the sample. CDR3 coding DNA: TGTGCCAGCAGGTTTACGGGGGACCGCTTTCAGCCCCAGCATTTT. It specifies CASRFTGDRFQPQHF. This chain connects TRBV27 to TRBJ1-5; TRBD1 is a possible D gene (5 bases). The CDR3 extends over 15 amino acids. Germline V lookup: CDR1 MNHEY, CDR2 SMNVEV (reference sequence). Trimming shortened V by 6 bases and J by 6 bases, and 18 bases separated the two germline ends.

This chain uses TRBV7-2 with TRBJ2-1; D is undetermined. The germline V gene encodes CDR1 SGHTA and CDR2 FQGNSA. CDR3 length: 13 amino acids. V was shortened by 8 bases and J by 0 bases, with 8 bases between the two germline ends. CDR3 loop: CASSSLSYNEQFF. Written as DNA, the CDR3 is TGTGCCAGCTCCTCCCTCTCCTACAATGAGCAGTTCTTC.

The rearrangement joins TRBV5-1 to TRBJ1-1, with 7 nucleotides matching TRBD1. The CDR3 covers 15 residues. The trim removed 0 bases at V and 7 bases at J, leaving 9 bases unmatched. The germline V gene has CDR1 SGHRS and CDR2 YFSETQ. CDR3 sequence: CASSLGAGGFVEAFF. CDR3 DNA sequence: TGCGCCAGCAGCTTGGGGGCAGGGGGTTTTGTTGAAGCTTTCTTT. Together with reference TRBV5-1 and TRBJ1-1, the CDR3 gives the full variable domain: KAGVTQTPRYLIKTRGQQVTLSCSPISGHRSVSWYQQTPGQGLQFLFEYFSETQRNKGNFPGRFSGRQFSNSRSEMNVSTLELGDSALYLCASSLGAGGFVEAFFGQGTRLTVV.

In DNA form, the CDR3 reads TGTGCCAGCAGCTTGGCAGGGTCCAACAATGAGCAGTTCTTC. Translated: CASSLAGSNNEQFF. The chain couples TRBV7-2 to TRBJ2-1, with D maybe TRBD1 (5 bases). CDR1 SGHTA and CDR2 FQGNSA come from the germline V gene. The V and J ends lost 3 bases and 5 bases respectively, with 11 bases between them. CDR3 size: 14 residues. Combining the CDR3 with reference TRBV7-2 and TRBJ2-1 gives the whole variable domain GAGVSQSPSNKVTEKGKDVELRCDPISGHTALYWYRQSLGQGLEFLIYFQGNSAPDKSGLPSDRFSAERTGGSVSTLTIQRTQQEDSAVYLCASSLAGSNNEQFFGPGTRLTVL.

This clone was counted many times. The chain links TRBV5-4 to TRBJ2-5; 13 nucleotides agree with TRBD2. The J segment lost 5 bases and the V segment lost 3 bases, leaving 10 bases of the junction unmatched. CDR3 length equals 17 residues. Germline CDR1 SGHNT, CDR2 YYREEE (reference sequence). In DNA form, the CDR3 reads TGTGCCAGCAGCTCCCGCGGACTAGCGGGGGAAAGGGAGACCCAGTACTTC. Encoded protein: CASSSRGLAGERETQYF.

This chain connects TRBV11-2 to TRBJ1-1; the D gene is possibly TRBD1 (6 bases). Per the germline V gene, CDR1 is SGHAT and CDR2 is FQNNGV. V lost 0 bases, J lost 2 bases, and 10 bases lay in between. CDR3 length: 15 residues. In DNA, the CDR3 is TGTGCCAGCAGCTTAGATTTGGGGGCTAACACTGAAGCTTTCTTT. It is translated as CASSLDLGANTEAFF.

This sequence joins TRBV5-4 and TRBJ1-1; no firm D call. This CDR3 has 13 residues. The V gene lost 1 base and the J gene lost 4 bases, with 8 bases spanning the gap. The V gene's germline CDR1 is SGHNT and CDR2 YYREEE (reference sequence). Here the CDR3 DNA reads TGTGCCAGCAGCTTGCAGGCAGCCACTGAAGCTTTCTTT. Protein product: CASSLQAATEAFF.

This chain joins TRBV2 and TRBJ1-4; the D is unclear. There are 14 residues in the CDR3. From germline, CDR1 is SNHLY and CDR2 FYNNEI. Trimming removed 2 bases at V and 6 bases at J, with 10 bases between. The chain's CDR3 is CASSESNNDEKLFF. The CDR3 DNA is TGTGCCAGCAGTGAATCCAACAACGATGAAAAACTGTTTTTT.

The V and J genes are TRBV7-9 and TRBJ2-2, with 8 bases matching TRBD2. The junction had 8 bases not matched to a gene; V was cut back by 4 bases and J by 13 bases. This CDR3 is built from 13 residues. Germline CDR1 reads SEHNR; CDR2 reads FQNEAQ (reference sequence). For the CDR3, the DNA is TGTGCCAGCAGCTCCGGGGGGGCGGAGCTGCTGTTTTTT. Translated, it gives CASSSGGAELLFF.

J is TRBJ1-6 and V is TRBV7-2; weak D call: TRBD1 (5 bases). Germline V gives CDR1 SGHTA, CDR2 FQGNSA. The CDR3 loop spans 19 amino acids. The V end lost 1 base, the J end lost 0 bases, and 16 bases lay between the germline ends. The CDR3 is CASSLEGQGSSSYNSPLHF. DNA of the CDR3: TGTGCCAGCAGCTTAGAAGGGCAGGGATCTTCCTCCTATAATTCACCCCTCCACTTT.

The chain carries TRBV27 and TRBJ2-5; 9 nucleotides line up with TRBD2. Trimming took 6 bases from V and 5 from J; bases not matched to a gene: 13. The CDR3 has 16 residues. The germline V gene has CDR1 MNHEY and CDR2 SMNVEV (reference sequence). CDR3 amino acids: CASRARGGRGGETQYF. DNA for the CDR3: TGTGCCAGCAGAGCGCGGGGGGGCCGGGGTGGGGAGACCCAGTACTTC.

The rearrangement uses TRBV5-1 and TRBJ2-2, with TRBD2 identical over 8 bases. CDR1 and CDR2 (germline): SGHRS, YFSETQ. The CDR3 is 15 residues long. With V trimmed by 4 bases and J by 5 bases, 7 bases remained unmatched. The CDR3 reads CASSMVAGQTGELFF. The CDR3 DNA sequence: TGCGCCAGCAGCATGGTAGCGGGGCAGACCGGGGAGCTGTTTTTT. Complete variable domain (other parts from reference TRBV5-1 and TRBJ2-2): KAGVTQTPRYLIKTRGQQVTLSCSPISGHRSVSWYQQTPGQGLQFLFEYFSETQRNKGNFPGRFSGRQFSNSRSEMNVSTLELGDSALYLCASSMVAGQTGELFFGEGSRLTVL.

In nucleotides, the CDR3 is TGTGCCAGCAGCTTACGGCAGGGAACCGGGGAGCTGTTTTTT. Its protein product is CASSLRQGTGELFF. This chain joins TRBV11-3 and TRBJ2-2; maybe TRBD1 (5 bases). The V end lost 2 bases, the J end lost 5 bases, and 9 bases lay between the germline ends. The CDR3 runs 14 residues. Germline-derived CDR1 and CDR2 are SGHNT and YENEEA.

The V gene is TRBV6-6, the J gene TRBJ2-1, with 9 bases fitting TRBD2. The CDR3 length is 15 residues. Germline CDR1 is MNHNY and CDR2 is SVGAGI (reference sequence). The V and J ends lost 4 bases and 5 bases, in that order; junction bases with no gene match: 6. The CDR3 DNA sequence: TGTGCCAGCAGTTTGCTAGCGGGGTATAACAATGAGCAGTTCTTC. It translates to CASSLLAGYNNEQFF.

In nucleotides, the CDR3 is TGTGCCAGCAGTCTACAGGGAGGGGCCACGGGGACTGAAGCTTTCTTT. Its protein product is CASSLQGGATGTEAFF. The rearrangement links TRBV28 to TRBJ1-1, with a weak D call TRBD1 (6 bases). V was cut by 5 bases and J by 5 bases, with 21 bases left in between. The length of the CDR3 is 16 residues. CDR1 and CDR2 (germline): MDHEN, SYDVKM.

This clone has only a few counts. The CDR3 reads CASSKQGHYGYTF. The DNA of the CDR3 is TGTGCCAGCAGCAAACAGGGCCACTATGGCTACACCTTC. J is TRBJ1-2 and V is TRBV5-6; D perhaps matches TRBD1 (6 bases). The CDR3 extends over 13 amino acids. Germline CDR1 is SGHDT and CDR2 is YYEEEE. The V end was cut by 4 bases, the J end by 3 bases, with 10 bases between.

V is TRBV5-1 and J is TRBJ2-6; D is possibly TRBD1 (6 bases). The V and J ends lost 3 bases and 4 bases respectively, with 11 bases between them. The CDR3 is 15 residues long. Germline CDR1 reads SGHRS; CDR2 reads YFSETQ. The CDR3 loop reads CASSYRTAGANVLTF. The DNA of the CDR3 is TGCGCCAGCAGCTACAGGACAGCCGGGGCCAACGTCCTGACTTTC.

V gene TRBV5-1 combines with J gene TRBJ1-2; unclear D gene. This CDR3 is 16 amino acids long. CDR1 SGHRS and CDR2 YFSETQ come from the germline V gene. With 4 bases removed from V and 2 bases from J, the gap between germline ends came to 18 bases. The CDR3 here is CASSPSGGPRNYGYTF. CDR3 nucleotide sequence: TGCGCCAGCAGCCCTAGCGGAGGGCCCAGAAACTATGGCTACACCTTC.

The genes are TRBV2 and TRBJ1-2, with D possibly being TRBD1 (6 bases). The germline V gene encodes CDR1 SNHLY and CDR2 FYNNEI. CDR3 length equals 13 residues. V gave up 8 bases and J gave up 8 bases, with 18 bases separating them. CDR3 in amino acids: CASLPRGFSGYTF. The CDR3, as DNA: TGTGCCAGCCTGCCCAGGGGTTTTTCGGGCTACACCTTC.

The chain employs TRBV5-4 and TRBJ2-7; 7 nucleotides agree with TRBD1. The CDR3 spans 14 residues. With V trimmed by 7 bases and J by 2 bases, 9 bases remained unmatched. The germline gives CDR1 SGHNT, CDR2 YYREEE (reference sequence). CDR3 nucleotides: TGTGCCAGCGGACTTGACAGGGCCACCTACGAGCAGTACTTC. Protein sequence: CASGLDRATYEQYF.

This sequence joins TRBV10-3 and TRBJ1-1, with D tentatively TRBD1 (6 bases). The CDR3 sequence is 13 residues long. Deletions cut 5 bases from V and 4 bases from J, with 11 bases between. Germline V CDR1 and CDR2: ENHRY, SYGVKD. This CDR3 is CAISRDTRTEAFF. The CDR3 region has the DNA TGTGCCATCAGTCGGGACACGCGCACTGAAGCTTTCTTT.

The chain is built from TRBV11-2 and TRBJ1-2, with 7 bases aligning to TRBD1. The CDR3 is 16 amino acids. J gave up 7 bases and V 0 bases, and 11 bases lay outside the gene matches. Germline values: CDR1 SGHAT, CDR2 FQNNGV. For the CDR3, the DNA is TGTGCCAGCAGCTTAGATCTTGAGGAGGGGGCGGGTGGCTACACCTTC. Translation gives CASSLDLEEGAGGYTF.

The CDR3 DNA reads TGTGCCAGAGGGACAGCTCAAGAGACCCAGTACTTC. It translates to CARGTAQETQYF. V gene TRBV2 combines with J gene TRBJ2-5, with 7 bases aligning to TRBD1. The CDR3 extends over 12 amino acids. V lost 9 bases to trimming and J lost 2 bases; unmatched junction nucleotides: 3. CDR1 and CDR2 from the germline V gene are SNHLY and FYNNEI.

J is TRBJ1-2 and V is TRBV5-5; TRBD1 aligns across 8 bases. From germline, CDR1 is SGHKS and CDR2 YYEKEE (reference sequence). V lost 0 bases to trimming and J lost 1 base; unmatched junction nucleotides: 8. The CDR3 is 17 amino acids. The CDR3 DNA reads TGTGCCAGCAGCTTGGCCTGGGGGGACAGGAGTAACTATGGCTACACCTTC. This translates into CASSLAWGDRSNYGYTF.